What follows are 14 T cell receptor beta chains derived from one specimen sequenced in a study of monozygotic twins with inflammatory bowel disease. TCRdb reprocessed the 5' RACE reads and keeps a single row for each CDR3 protein, giving no DNA. The sample holds over 350,000 distinct CDR3 sequences. The sample comprised blood. These receptors all stem from a human donor with ulcerative colitis or Crohn's disease, or a healthy co-twin of an affected twin (not recorded which).

The genes are TRBV4-1 and TRBJ1-1; with no DNA, the TCRdb D assignment of TRBD1 cannot be verified. This CDR3 spans 15 amino acids. CDR1 is MGHRA, CDR2 YSYEKL, per germline. The CDR3: CASSLSRDRNTEAFF.

The gene calls are TRBV28 and TRBJ1-5. Germline V lookup: CDR1 MDHEN, CDR2 SYDVKM. This CDR3 has 13 amino acids. CDR3 sequence: CASSLGLYQPQHF. Drawing the rest from reference TRBV28 and TRBJ1-5, the complete variable domain is DVKVTQSSRYLVKRTGEKVFLECVQDMDHENMFWYRQDPGLGLRLIYFSYDVKMKEKGDIPEGYSVSREKKERFSLILESASTNQTSMYLCASSLGLYQPQHFGDGTRLSIL.

The chain carries TRBV6-2 or TRBV6-3 and TRBJ2-1. Germline values: CDR1 MNHEY, CDR2 SVGEGT. This CDR3 comprises 13 residues. The CDR3 sequence: CASSYSGYNEQFF.

The chain links TRBV12-3 or TRBV12-4 to TRBJ2-5; the D call of TRBD1 rests on TCRdb alone, since no DNA is present to check it. This CDR3 is built from 17 residues. This CDR3 reads CASSPRGGGVSRETQYF.

The chain combines TRBV12-3 or TRBV12-4 with TRBJ2-3; without DNA, the TCRdb call of TRBD1 cannot be checked. The CDR3 has 15 residues. CDR3 loop: CASSLAGQGADTQYF.

The V and J genes are TRBV6-5 and TRBJ1-5; TCRdb reports TRBD1, a call that lacks DNA to check it against. The CDR3 has 15 amino acids. The germline gives CDR1 MNHEY, CDR2 SVGAGI. The CDR3 protein is CASSYERGDNQPQHF.

V and J are TRBV7-9 and TRBJ2-2; there is no DNA to check the TCRdb D call of TRBD2. CDR1 is SEHNR, CDR2 FQNEAQ, per germline (reference sequence). The CDR3 extends over 17 amino acids. The CDR3 loop reads CASSLWGSGANTGELFF.

V and J are TRBV18 and TRBJ2-7. CDR3 size: 12 residues. In germline, CDR1 is KGHSH, CDR2 LQKENI. The CDR3 is CASSPPRGEQYF.

V gene TRBV19 combines with J gene TRBJ2-7; TCRdb outputs TRBD1, but without DNA this stays unchecked. Germline-derived CDR1 and CDR2 are LNHDA and SQIVND (reference sequence). The CDR3 spans 15 residues. The CDR3 sequence: CASSTRNGESYEQYF.

The rearrangement joins TRBV4-1 to TRBJ1-1; the TCRdb call, TRBD1, lacks DNA for checking. The CDR3 is 16 amino acids. From germline, CDR1 is MGHRA and CDR2 YSYEKL. The CDR3: CASSQDLLGGRTEAFF.

This rearrangement joins TRBV27 to TRBJ1-1. The CDR3 sequence is 12 residues long. CDR1 MNHEY and CDR2 SMNVEV come from the germline V gene (reference sequence). This chain's CDR3 is CASSLSSGEAFF.

V usage is TRBV10-2 and J usage is TRBJ2-2; TCRdb's D gene call, TRBD1, goes unchecked for lack of DNA. The germline CDR1 and CDR2 sequences are WSHSY and SAAADI. There are 15 residues in the CDR3. The CDR3: CASSIPPGGSGELFF.

This sequence joins TRBV6-2 or TRBV6-3 and TRBJ2-7. Looked up from germline, CDR1 is MNHEY and CDR2 is SVGEGT. The CDR3 has 14 amino acids. The CDR3 loop reads CASSYPVSRYEQYF.

The chain joins TRBV29-1 to TRBJ1-3. The CDR3 runs to 13 residues. Looked up from germline, CDR1 is SQVTM and CDR2 is ANQGSEA. The CDR3 is CSVVVNSGNTIYF. Filled out from reference TRBV29-1 and TRBJ1-3, the complete variable domain reads SAVISQKPSRDICQRGTSLTIQCQVDSQVTMMFWYRQQPGQSLTLIATANQGSEATYESGFVIDKFPISRPNLTFSTLTVSNMSPEDSSIYLCSVVVNSGNTIYFGEGSWLTVV.